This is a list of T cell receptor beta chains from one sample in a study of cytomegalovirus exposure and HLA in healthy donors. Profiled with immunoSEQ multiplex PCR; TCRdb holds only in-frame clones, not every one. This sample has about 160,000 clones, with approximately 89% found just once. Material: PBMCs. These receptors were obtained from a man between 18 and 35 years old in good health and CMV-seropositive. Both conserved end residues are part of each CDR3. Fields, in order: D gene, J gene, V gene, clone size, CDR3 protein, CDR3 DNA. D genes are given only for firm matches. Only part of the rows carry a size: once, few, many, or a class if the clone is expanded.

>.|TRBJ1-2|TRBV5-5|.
CASSLAPGDYGYTF
TGTGCCAGCAGCTTGGCCCCGGGGGACTATGGCTACACCTTC
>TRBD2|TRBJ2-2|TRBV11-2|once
CASRRGLVSGELFF
TGTGCCAGCAGGCGGGGACTAGTCTCCGGGGAGCTGTTTTTT
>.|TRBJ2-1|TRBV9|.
CASSVDLGLRYNEQFF
TGTGCCAGCAGCGTAGATCTGGGCTTGCGCTACAATGAGCAGTTCTTC
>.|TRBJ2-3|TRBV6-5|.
CASSYFRGADTQYF
TGTGCCAGCAGTTACTTCAGGGGAGCAGATACGCAGTATTTT
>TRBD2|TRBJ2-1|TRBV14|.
CASSPSGGELVEQFF
TGTGCCAGCAGCCCTAGCGGGGGTGAACTGGTAGAGCAGTTCTTC
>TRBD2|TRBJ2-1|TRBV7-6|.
CASSWTSGRQNEQFF
TGTGCCAGCAGTTGGACTAGCGGGAGACAAAATGAGCAGTTCTTC
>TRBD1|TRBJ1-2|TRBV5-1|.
CASSAGTGYDYTF
TGCGCCAGCAGCGCCGGGACAGGCTACGACTACACCTTC
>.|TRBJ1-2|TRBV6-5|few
CASSYSRKGFYGYTF
TGTGCCAGCAGTTACTCGAGGAAGGGGTTCTATGGCTACACCTTC
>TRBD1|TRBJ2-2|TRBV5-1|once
CASSVGQGTGELFF
TGCGCCAGCAGCGTAGGACAGGGGACCGGGGAGCTGTTTTTT
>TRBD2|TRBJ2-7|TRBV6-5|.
CASSRTSGYEQYF
TGTGCCAGCAGTCGGACTAGCGGGTACGAGCAGTACTTC
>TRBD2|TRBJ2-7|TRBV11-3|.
CASSLFAGGKYEQYF
TGTGCCAGCAGCTTATTCGCGGGAGGGAAATACGAGCAGTACTTC
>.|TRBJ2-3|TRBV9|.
CASSVHGATDTQYF
TGTGCCAGCAGCGTACATGGAGCCACAGATACGCAGTATTTT
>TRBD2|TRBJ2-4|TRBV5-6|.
CASSSEPGLAAKNIQYF
TGTGCCAGCAGCTCCGAGCCGGGACTAGCGGCCAAAAACATTCAGTACTTC
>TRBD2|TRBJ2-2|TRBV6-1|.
CASSEGGGANTGELFF
TGTGCCAGCAGTGAAGGGGGGGGAGCGAACACCGGGGAGCTGTTTTTT
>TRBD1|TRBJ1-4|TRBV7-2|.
CASSLAGQGMEKLFF
TGTGCCAGCAGCTTAGCGGGACAGGGGATGGAAAAACTGTTTTTT
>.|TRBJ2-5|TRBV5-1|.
CASSLVGGQETQYF
TGCGCCAGCAGCTTGGTTGGCGGTCAAGAGACCCAGTACTTC
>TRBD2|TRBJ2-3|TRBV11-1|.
CASSLAAGGYTDTQYF
TGTGCCAGCAGCTTAGCAGCGGGAGGGTACACAGATACGCAGTATTTT